The TCR beta chain described here comes from a study of patients and donors after allogeneic stem cell transplantation. From germline, CDR1 is GTSNPN and CDR2 SVGIG (reference sequence). The CDR3 is made up of 12 amino acids. V lost 1 base and J 9 bases, leaving 10 bases between the germline ends. A single record per CDR3 protein comes from TCRdb applying MiXCR to the RT-PCR reads. This sample has thousands of distinct CDR3 sequences, with more than 9.5% found just once. The chain is built from TRBV30 and TRBJ2-1; D may be TRBD2 (6 bases). The specimen sequenced was blood, either unsorted or a sorted T cell fraction (not recorded which). The sequence came from a human donor who was either an allogeneic HSCT recipient or a stem cell or donor lymphocyte infusion donor (not recorded which). It is not recorded whose cells these are; they may come from a transplant donor. The CDR3 coding sequence is TGTGCCTGGAGTGGGGCCGGGAGTGAGCAGTTCTTC. It is translated as CAWSGAGSEQFF.